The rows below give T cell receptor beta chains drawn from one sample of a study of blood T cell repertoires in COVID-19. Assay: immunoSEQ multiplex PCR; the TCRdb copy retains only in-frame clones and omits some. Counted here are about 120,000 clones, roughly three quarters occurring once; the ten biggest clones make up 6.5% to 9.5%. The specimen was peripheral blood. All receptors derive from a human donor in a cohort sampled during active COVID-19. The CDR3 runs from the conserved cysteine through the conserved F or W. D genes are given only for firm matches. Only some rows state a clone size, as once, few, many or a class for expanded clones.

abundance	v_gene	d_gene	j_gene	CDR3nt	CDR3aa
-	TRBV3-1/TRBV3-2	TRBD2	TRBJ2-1	TGTGCCAGCAGCCAAGCTGGGACTAGCGGGAGAGGCGATGAGCAGTTCTTC	CASSQAGTSGRGDEQFF
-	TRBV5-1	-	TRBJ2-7	TGCGCCAGCAGCCCGGACAGCGATCCCTACGAGCAGTACTTC	CASSPDSDPYEQYF
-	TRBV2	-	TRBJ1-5	TGTGCCAGCAGTCGGGACTCCAATAGCAATCAGCCCCAGCATTTT	CASSRDSNSNQPQHF
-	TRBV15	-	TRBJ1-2	TGTGCCACCAACCAAGGACAGAACTACACCTTC	CATNQGQNYTF
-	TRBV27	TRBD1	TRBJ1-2	TGTGCCAGCAGTACGAGACAGGGCATTGGCTACACCTTC	CASSTRQGIGYTF
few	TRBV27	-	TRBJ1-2	TGTGCCAGCAGTCCGTCGGGAGGAGTCTATGGCTACACCTTC	CASSPSGGVYGYTF
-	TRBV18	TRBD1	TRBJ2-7	TGTGCCAGCTCACCGAAGACAGGGGACTACGAGCAGTACTTC	CASSPKTGDYEQYF
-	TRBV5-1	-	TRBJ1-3	TGCGCCAGCAGCTTACAGGACAGTCCCTCTGGAAACACCATATATTTT	CASSLQDSPSGNTIYF
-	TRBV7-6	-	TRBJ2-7	TGTGCCAGCAGCTTAGGTGCTCAGGGTTACGAGCAGTACTTC	CASSLGAQGYEQYF
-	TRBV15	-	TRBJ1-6	TGTGCCACCAGCAAGAAGGGGGAACGTTGGGTTGCGTCACCCCTCCACTTT	CATSKKGERWVASPLHF
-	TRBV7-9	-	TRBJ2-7	TGTGCCAGCAGCTTAGCTTGGGACACCGCCTTC	CASSLAWDTAF
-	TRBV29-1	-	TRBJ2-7	TGCAGCGTACTGGGGACTGGCCGGGACGAGCAGTACTTC	CSVLGTGRDEQYF
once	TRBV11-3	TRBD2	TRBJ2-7	TGTGCCAGCAGCCTGGTGGGGGGACTAGGGTCCTACGAGCAGTACTTC	CASSLVGGLGSYEQYF
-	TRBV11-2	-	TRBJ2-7	TGTGCCAGCAGTCTAGGGGTACGGAGCTCCTACGAGCAGTACTTC	CASSLGVRSSYEQYF
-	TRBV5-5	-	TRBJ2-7	TGTGCCAGCAGCTCCACCCCCCAGGGTCCCTACGAGCAGTACTTC	CASSSTPQGPYEQYF
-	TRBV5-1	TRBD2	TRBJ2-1	TGCGCCAGCAGCTTCCCCGGTCGGGCGGGAGTGACCTACAATGAGCAGTTCTTC	CASSFPGRAGVTYNEQFF
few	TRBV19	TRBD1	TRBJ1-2	TGTGCCAGTATAGGCTCAGGGGGAGATCGCTACACCTTC	CASIGSGGDRYTF
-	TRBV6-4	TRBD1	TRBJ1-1	TGTGCCAGCAGTCCGGACAGGGTGAACACTGAAGCTTTCTTT	CASSPDRVNTEAFF
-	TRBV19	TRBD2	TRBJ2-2	TGTGCCAGTAAATGGGCGGAACGGGGGGATACCGGGGAGCTGTTTTTT	CASKWAERGDTGELFF
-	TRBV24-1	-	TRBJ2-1	TGTGCCACCAGTGATTTCCGACTCGGTGGCGATGAGCAGTTCTTC	CATSDFRLGGDEQFF
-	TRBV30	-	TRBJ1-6	TGTGCCTTGCGGCCGGGGGAGAATTCACCCCTCCACTTT	CALRPGENSPLHF
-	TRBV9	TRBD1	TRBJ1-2	TGTGCCAGCACCGGGACAGGGAACTATGGCTACACCTTC	CASTGTGNYGYTF
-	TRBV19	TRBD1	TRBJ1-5	TGTGCCAGTAGTACCACAGGGGGGACTCAGCCCCAGCATTTT	CASSTTGGTQPQHF
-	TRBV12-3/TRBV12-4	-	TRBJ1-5	TGTGCCAGCAGTTTCGGGGTTCAGCCCCAGCATTTT	CASSFGVQPQHF
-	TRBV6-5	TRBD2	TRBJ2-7	TGTGCCAGCAGGTCAGGACTAGCAGGTTACGAGCAGTACTTC	CASRSGLAGYEQYF
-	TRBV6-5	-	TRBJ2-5	TGTGCCAGCACTAGGGGCAGCCAAGAGACCCAGTACTTC	CASTRGSQETQYF
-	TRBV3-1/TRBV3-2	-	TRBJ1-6	TGTGCCAGCAGGCTTGGACAGTTTAATTCACCCCTCCACTTT	CASRLGQFNSPLHF
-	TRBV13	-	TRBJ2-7	TGTGCCAGCAGCTCCTCGGGACTGAGCTCCTACGAGCAGTACTTC	CASSSSGLSSYEQYF
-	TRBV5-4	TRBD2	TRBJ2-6	TGTGCCAGCAGAGGGAAGCGGGGGATCTCTGGGGCCAACGTCCTGACTTTC	CASRGKRGISGANVLTF
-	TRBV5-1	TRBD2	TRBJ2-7	TGCGCCAGCAGCTTGGCCGCGTCTAGCGGAGCCTACGAGCAGTACTTC	CASSLAASSGAYEQYF
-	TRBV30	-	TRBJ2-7	TGTGCCTGGGAGGGGCAGGAGGGCTACGAGCAGTACTTC	CAWEGQEGYEQYF
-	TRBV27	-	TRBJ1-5	TGTGCCAGCAGGTCCTGGGGCAACAATCAGCCCCAGCATTTT	CASRSWGNNQPQHF
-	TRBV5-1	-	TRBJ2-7	TGCGCCAGCAGCTTGGTGGCAGGGCCGAACTACGAGCAGTACTTC	CASSLVAGPNYEQYF
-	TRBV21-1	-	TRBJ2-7	TGTGCCAGCAGCACCGCGGGTGGGTCGCCCTACGAGCAGTACTTC	CASSTAGGSPYEQYF
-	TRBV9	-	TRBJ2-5	TGTGCCAGCAGCGTAGAAGGGTCAACTGGGGAGACTCAGTACTTC	CASSVEGSTGETQYF
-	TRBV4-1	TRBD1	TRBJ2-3	TGCGCCAGCAGCCAGGGGACAGGTACCTACACAGATACGCAGTATTTT	CASSQGTGTYTDTQYF
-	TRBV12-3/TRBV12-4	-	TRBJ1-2	TGTGCCAGCAGCTCCTACTATGGCTACACCTTC	CASSSYYGYTF
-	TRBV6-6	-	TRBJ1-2	TGTGCCAGCAGTTACCTGTCCGGCTATGGCTACACCTTC	CASSYLSGYGYTF
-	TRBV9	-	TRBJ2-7	TGTGCCAGCAGCGCCGGACGGGGGGCGGTCTACGAGCAGTACTTC	CASSAGRGAVYEQYF
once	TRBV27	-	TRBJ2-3	TGTGCCAGCACCACCCCCGGAGATACGCAGTATTTT	CASTTPGDTQYF